Listed here are 9 T cell receptor beta chains from one sample, sequenced in a study of PD-1 blockade in classical Hodgkin lymphoma (dated by TCRdb to the early 2020s). The library was built by means of the immunoSEQ multiplex PCR assay. This is the immuneACCESS table as TCRdb keeps it, with only in-frame sequences that have V and J called. A part of the clones is gone; compared with another copy, unresolved V genes explain less than half, and the rest is unexplained. The sample yields about 32,000 clones; roughly 82% were counted once. The ten biggest clones cover around a third of the sample. The sample's time point, from its label and the paper: cycle 1 day 1 (C1D1), immediately before nivolumab initiation. Every trial patient had relapsed after autologous stem cell transplantation, and cohorts A, B and C differed in prior brentuximab vedotin exposure. Sequencing used peripheral blood mononuclear cells (PBMCs), obtained at baseline. The receptors originated from a human donor with classical Hodgkin lymphoma.

This chain connects TRBV7-2 to TRBJ1-4; D not certain. Germline values: CDR1 SGHTA, CDR2 FQGNSA. V was cut by 1 base and J by 10 bases, with 16 bases left in between. The CDR3 contains 15 residues. The CDR3 is CASSLDVGLRGKLFF. The CDR3, as DNA: TGTGCCAGCAGCTTAGATGTTGGTTTACGGGGAAAACTGTTTTTT.

The rearrangement links TRBV10-3 to TRBJ1-5, with D tentatively TRBD1 (5 bases). V lost 5 bases and J lost 2, with 7 bases in between. This CDR3 has 13 amino acids. CDR1 is ENHRY, CDR2 SYGVKD, per germline. CDR3 in DNA: TGTGCCATCAGTCAGACAGGCAATCAGCCCCAGCATTTT. Protein product: CAISQTGNQPQHF.

This chain uses TRBV2 with TRBJ2-3; TRBD1 is a possible D gene (6 bases). Trimming cost V 7 bases and J 3 bases, with 11 bases left between them. The CDR3 extends over 13 amino acids. Germline CDR1 SNHLY, CDR2 FYNNEI. The CDR3 reads CASNIQGTDTQYF. DNA of the CDR3: TGTGCCAGCAATATACAGGGTACAGATACGCAGTATTTT.

This sequence joins TRBV4-3 and TRBJ1-4; 9 nucleotides agree with TRBD1. CDR3 length: 17 amino acids. Unmatched junction bases numbered 6, after V lost 0 bases and J lost 4 bases. The germline gives CDR1 LGHNA, CDR2 YSLEER. CDR3 protein: CASSQDTGGLGNEKLFF. Here the CDR3 DNA reads TGCGCCAGCAGCCAAGACACAGGGGGCCTAGGTAATGAAAAACTGTTTTTT.

The J gene is TRBJ2-1, the V gene TRBV15, with 10 positions matching TRBD2. This CDR3 spans 15 amino acids. Trimming removed 3 bases from V and 8 bases from J; junction bases left unmatched: 7. Germline-derived CDR1 and CDR2 are LNHNV and YYDKDF (reference sequence). CDR3 sequence reads: CATSSKRGGVYEQFF. In DNA, the CDR3 is TGTGCCACCAGCAGTAAGCGGGGGGGCGTCTATGAGCAGTTCTTC.

The V gene is TRBV4-3, the J gene TRBJ1-4; D gene uncertain. The germline gives CDR1 LGHNA, CDR2 YSLEER. V lost 0 bases, J lost 4 bases, and 9 bases lay in between. The CDR3 loop spans 15 amino acids. The chain's CDR3 is CASSQDTTLNEKLFF. CDR3 sequence (DNA): TGCGCCAGCAGCCAAGATACGACCCTTAATGAAAAACTGTTTTTT.

The chain is built from TRBV7-9 and TRBJ2-5; D is ambiguous. The germline CDR1 and CDR2 sequences are SEHNR and FQNEAQ (reference sequence). V was trimmed by 1 base and J by 7 bases, leaving 10 bases between them. The CDR3 extends over 13 amino acids. The CDR3 region is CASSLVSPGTQYF. The CDR3 DNA is TGTGCCAGCAGCTTAGTTAGCCCGGGGACCCAGTACTTC. The whole variable domain, remainder taken from reference TRBV7-9 and TRBJ2-5, is DTGVSQNPRHKITKRGQNVTFRCDPISEHNRLYWYRQTLGQGPEFLTYFQNEAQLEKSRLLSDRFSAERPKGSFSTLEIQRTEQGDSAMYLCASSLVSPGTQYFGPGTRLLVL.

This sequence joins TRBV6-1 and TRBJ1-2; no clear D. CDR1 MNHNS and CDR2 SASEGT come from the germline V gene. The V end was cut by 1 base, the J end by 4 bases, with 13 bases between. The length of the CDR3 is 15 residues. CDR3 nucleotides: TGTGCCAGCAGTGAAGGGGTAGGGATAGGCTATGGCTACACCTTC. It yields the protein CASSEGVGIGYGYTF.

This clone was seen more than once but under ten times. The chain has TRBV7-4 and TRBJ2-5, with D perhaps TRBD1 or TRBD2 (5 bases each). CDR3 length equals 15 residues. Per the germline V gene, CDR1 is SGHVT and CDR2 is SQSDAQ. Trimming cost V 3 bases and J 5 bases, with 16 bases left between them. The CDR3 DNA is TGTGCCAGCAGCTTCTCAGGGATCAGGGAGGAGACCCAGTACTTC. This translates into CASSFSGIREETQYF.